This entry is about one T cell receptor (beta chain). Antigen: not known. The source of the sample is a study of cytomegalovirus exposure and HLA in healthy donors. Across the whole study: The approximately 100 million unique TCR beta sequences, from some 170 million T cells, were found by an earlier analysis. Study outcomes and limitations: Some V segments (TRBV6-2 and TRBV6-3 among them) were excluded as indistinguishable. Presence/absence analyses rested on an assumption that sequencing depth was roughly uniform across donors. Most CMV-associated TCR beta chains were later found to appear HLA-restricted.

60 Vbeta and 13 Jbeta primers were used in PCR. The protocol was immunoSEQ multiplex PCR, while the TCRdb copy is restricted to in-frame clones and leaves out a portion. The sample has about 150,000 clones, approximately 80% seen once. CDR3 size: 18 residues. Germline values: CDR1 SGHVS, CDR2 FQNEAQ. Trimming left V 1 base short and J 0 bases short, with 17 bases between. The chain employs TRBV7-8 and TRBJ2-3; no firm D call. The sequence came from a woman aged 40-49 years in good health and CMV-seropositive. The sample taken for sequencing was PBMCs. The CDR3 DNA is TGTGCCAGCAGCTTAGACCAAATTAGCAGATCTAGCACAGATACGCAGTATTTT. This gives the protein CASSLDQISRSSTDTQYF.